Following are 28 T cell receptor beta chains from one sample sequenced in a study of blood T cell repertoires in COVID-19. Generated by immunoSEQ multiplex PCR, the TCRdb table keeps only in-frame clones and is missing some. There are about 170,000 clones in the sample; around 87% occur only once, and about 6.5% lies in the top ten. Sequenced sample: peripheral blood. These receptor sequences come from a woman of 80 years or more in a cohort sampled during active or convalescent COVID-19.

J is TRBJ1-3 and V is TRBV28; D uncertain. Trimming removed 7 bases from V and 5 bases from J, with 18 bases in between. CDR1 and CDR2 (germline): MDHEN, SYDVKM. The CDR3 length is 15 residues. The CDR3 spells CASTLFIGGRNTIYF. In DNA form, the CDR3 reads TGTGCCAGCACCCTATTTATAGGAGGTAGAAACACCATATATTTT.

The chain recombines TRBV12-3 or TRBV12-4 with TRBJ1-6, with TRBD1 as a possible D gene (6 bases). The CDR3 runs to 13 residues. Trimming took 6 bases from V and 10 from J, leaving 13 bases between them. The CDR3 nucleotides read TGTGCCAGCAGGGGGCCTGGGGGCTCACCCCTCCACTTT. Its translation: CASRGPGGSPLHF.

This chain connects TRBV25-1 to TRBJ2-2; TRBD2 agrees at 10 bases. CDR3 length: 18 amino acids. Germline assignment: CDR1 MGHDK and CDR2 SYGVNS. V shed 2 bases, J shed 2 bases, and the junction held 8 bases outside the gene matches. CDR3 DNA sequence: TGTGCCAGCAGTGAAGTCCTGACTAGCGGGCGAAACACCGGGGAGCTGTTTTTT. Residues: CASSEVLTSGRNTGELFF. The full variable domain, with the rest looked up from reference TRBV25-1 and TRBJ2-2, is EADIYQTPRYLVIGTGKKITLECSQTMGHDKMYWYQQDPGMELHLIHYSYGVNSTEKGDLSSESTVSRIRTEHFPLTLESARPSHTSQYLCASSEVLTSGRNTGELFFGEGSRLTVL.

The chain carries TRBV6-5 and TRBJ2-7; no reliable D call. The CDR3 has 11 residues. Germline V CDR1 and CDR2: MNHEY, SVGAGI. Trimming took 7 bases from V and 4 from J, leaving 8 bases between them. The DNA of the CDR3 is TGTGCCAGCATCCATTCATACGAGCAGTACTTC. Translation: CASIHSYEQYF.

The V call is TRBV5-1, the J call TRBJ1-2; 11 bases match TRBD1. This CDR3 comprises 14 residues. The V gene's germline CDR1 is SGHRS and CDR2 YFSETQ. Trimming removed 6 bases from V and 6 bases from J; junction bases left unmatched: 7. The CDR3 nucleotides read TGCGCCAGCAACTGGGAGGACAGGGGGCATGGCTACACCTTC. This codes for CASNWEDRGHGYTF.

The rearrangement joins TRBV6-5 to TRBJ2-7, with 7 bases fitting TRBD1. Germline V CDR1 and CDR2: MNHEY, SVGAGI. The CDR3 totals 13 residues. With 4 bases clipped from V and 3 bases from J, the junction kept 3 bases outside the gene matches. The CDR3 DNA reads TGTGCCAGCAGTTCAACAGGGGTCTACGAGCAGTACTTC. Amino acid sequence: CASSSTGVYEQYF.

This sequence joins TRBV10-3 and TRBJ1-4; TRBD1 is a possible D gene (5 bases). V lost 6 bases and J 14 bases, leaving 22 bases between the germline ends. From germline, CDR1 is ENHRY and CDR2 SYGVKD. This CDR3 is built from 14 residues. In DNA form, the CDR3 reads TGTGCCATCAGCCCCGGGACGGGGGGATCTTGGCTGTTTTTT. As protein: CAISPGTGGSWLFF.

J is TRBJ2-1 and V is TRBV24-1; D unresolved. Per germline, CDR1 KGHDR and CDR2 SFDVKD. The V and J ends lost 0 bases and 7 bases respectively, with 6 bases between them. The CDR3 is made up of 13 amino acids. The CDR3 protein is CATSDLRANEQFF. The CDR3 region has the DNA TGTGCCACCAGTGATTTGCGAGCGAATGAGCAGTTCTTC.

This clone came up once. The chain carries TRBV15 and TRBJ1-6, with 7 bases that match TRBD1. The CDR3 length is 16 residues. The germline CDR1 and CDR2 sequences are LNHNV and YYDKDF (reference sequence). The V and J ends lost 1 base and 7 bases, in that order; junction bases with no gene match: 7. The CDR3: CATSRGPGTDNSPLHF. DNA of the CDR3: TGTGCCACCAGCAGAGGCCCCGGGACAGACAATTCACCCCTCCACTTT.

The V gene is TRBV30, the J gene TRBJ2-2; 8 positions agree with TRBD1. J was trimmed by 0 bases and V by 3 bases; bases with no gene match: 6. This CDR3 has 16 amino acids. The germline V gene has CDR1 GTSNPN and CDR2 SVGIG (reference sequence). The CDR3 is CAWSQGAGANTGELFF. For the CDR3, the DNA is TGTGCCTGGAGCCAGGGGGCAGGGGCGAACACCGGGGAGCTGTTTTTT. Full variable domain (remainder filled in from reference TRBV30 and TRBJ2-2): SQTIHQWPATLVQPVGSPLSLECTVEGTSNPNLYWYRQAAGRGLQLLFYSVGIGQISSEVPQNLSASRPQDRQFILSSKKLLLSDSGFYLCAWSQGAGANTGELFFGEGSRLTVL.

The V gene is TRBV30, the J gene TRBJ2-5, with D possibly TRBD2 on 6 matching bases. V was trimmed by 4 bases and J by 4 bases, leaving 13 bases between them. The length of the CDR3 is 13 residues. CDR1 is GTSNPN and CDR2 is SVGIG in the germline V gene (reference sequence). The CDR3 reads CAWTTGLIETQYF. In DNA form, the CDR3 reads TGTGCCTGGACCACGGGACTGATAGAGACCCAGTACTTC.

This rearrangement joins TRBV5-6 to TRBJ2-3; D is unresolved. The CDR3 covers 14 residues. Germline values: CDR1 SGHDT, CDR2 YYEEEE. Trimming stripped 4 bases from V and 0 bases from J, with 9 bases between. CDR3 protein: CASSPTTSTDTQYF. In DNA form, the CDR3 reads TGTGCCAGCAGCCCCACCACTAGCACAGATACGCAGTATTTT. Full variable domain (remainder filled in from reference TRBV5-6 and TRBJ2-3): DAGVTQSPTHLIKTRGQQVTLRCSPKSGHDTVSWYQQALGQGPQFIFQYYEEEERQRGNFPDRFSGHQFPNYSSELNVNALLLGDSALYLCASSPTTSTDTQYFGPGTRLTVL.

V and J are TRBV5-1 and TRBJ2-7, with 7 bases fitting TRBD1. Trimming removed 4 bases from V and 4 bases from J; junction bases left unmatched: 5. The CDR3 loop spans 13 amino acids. Germline V lookup: CDR1 SGHRS, CDR2 YFSETQ. This CDR3 reads CASSVDRYYEQYF. The CDR3 DNA reads as TGCGCCAGCAGCGTGGACAGGTATTACGAGCAGTACTTC.

This sequence joins TRBV10-3 and TRBJ2-3; 9 nucleotides line up with TRBD2. The trim removed 10 bases at V and 0 bases at J, leaving 8 bases unmatched. Per germline, CDR1 ENHRY and CDR2 SYGVKD. The CDR3 totals 15 residues. The CDR3 DNA reads TGTGCCAGCCGCGAGACTAGCGGTAGCACAGATACGCAGTATTTT. Translating it yields CASRETSGSTDTQYF.

The chain uses TRBV5-1 and TRBJ2-3; TRBD2 agrees at 11 bases. V trimming: 0 bases; J trimming: 2 bases; junction bases outside the gene matches: 2. Germline V lookup: CDR1 SGHRS, CDR2 YFSETQ. This CDR3 is built from 16 residues. CDR3 protein: CASSLGSGGATDTQYF. In nucleotides, the CDR3 is TGCGCCAGCAGCTTGGGTAGCGGGGGGGCCACAGATACGCAGTATTTT.

The rearrangement uses TRBV24-1 and TRBJ2-1, with a tentative D call TRBD2 (6 bases). Germline CDR1 reads KGHDR; CDR2 reads SFDVKD. Trimming took off 3 bases at V and 9 bases at J, with 11 bases between the two ends. The CDR3 runs 13 residues. The CDR3 sequence is CATSDGGVGEQFF. The CDR3 DNA reads TGTGCCACCAGTGATGGAGGGGTCGGTGAGCAGTTCTTC.

This clone was recorded only once. J is TRBJ2-7 and V is TRBV5-1; D is possibly TRBD1 (6 bases). The germline V gene has CDR1 SGHRS and CDR2 YFSETQ. The germline V and J ends were trimmed by 3 bases and 2 bases, with 15 bases remaining between them. The CDR3 extends over 15 amino acids. The CDR3: CASSSAQGTPYEQYF. The CDR3 nucleotides read TGCGCCAGCAGCTCCGCCCAGGGGACCCCCTACGAGCAGTACTTC.

The CDR3 loop is CASSLTGQQFF. CDR3 DNA: TGCGCCAGCAGCTTGACAGGACAGCAGTTCTTC. The chain recombines TRBV5-1 with TRBJ2-1; possible D gene TRBD1, 5 bases. Trimming cost V 1 base and J 11 bases, with 7 bases left between them. The CDR3 extends over 11 amino acids. Germline V CDR1 and CDR2: SGHRS, YFSETQ.

The rearrangement uses TRBV19 and TRBJ1-5; 8 bases align to TRBD1. Germline V gene sequence: CDR1 LNHDA, CDR2 SQIVND (reference sequence). This CDR3 has 14 amino acids. V shed 5 bases, J shed 6 bases, and the junction held 6 bases outside the gene matches. The CDR3 coding sequence is TGTGCCAGTAGTGACAGGGGCGAGGGTCAGCCCCAGCATTTT. Translation: CASSDRGEGQPQHF.

The rearrangement joins TRBV5-8 to TRBJ2-6; no clear D gene. V shed 10 bases and J shed 3 bases, with 11 bases lying between them. This CDR3 contains 13 residues. In germline, CDR1 is SGHTS, CDR2 YDEGEE. The CDR3, as DNA: TGTGCCGGAATGAGGTATGGGGCCAACGTCCTGACTTTC. It translates to CAGMRYGANVLTF.

The chain carries TRBV6-5 and TRBJ1-1, with 7 bases lining up with TRBD1. This CDR3 is built from 13 residues. V lost 6 bases to trimming and J lost 3 bases; unmatched junction nucleotides: 4. Germline V gene data show CDR1 as MNHEY and CDR2 as SVGAGI. CDR3 region: CASRTTGDTEAFF. CDR3 DNA: TGTGCCAGCAGGACCACAGGGGACACTGAAGCTTTCTTT.

The rearrangement joins TRBV29-1 to TRBJ1-1, with 8 bases identical to TRBD1. J gave up 4 bases and V 1 base, and 5 bases lay outside the gene matches. CDR1 is SQVTM, CDR2 ANQGSEA, per germline. The CDR3 extends over 14 amino acids. CDR3 DNA sequence: TGCAGCGTTGAAGTGGACAGGGCTCGCACTGAAGCTTTCTTT. As protein: CSVEVDRARTEAFF.

CDR3 region: CAIRRQGAMNEQYF. CDR3 nucleotides: TGTGCCATCAGAAGACAGGGGGCCATGAACGAGCAGTACTTC. The chain recombines TRBV10-3 with TRBJ2-7; the match to TRBD1 covers 10 bases. The CDR3 is 14 residues long. Unmatched junction bases numbered 7, after V lost 6 bases and J lost 5 bases. In germline, CDR1 is ENHRY, CDR2 SYGVKD.

This chain joins TRBV28 and TRBJ2-2; D is possibly TRBD1 (5 bases). The germline V gene has CDR1 MDHEN and CDR2 SYDVKM. V shed 5 bases and J shed 2 bases, with 9 bases lying between them. This CDR3 contains 14 residues. The CDR3 coding sequence is TGTGCCAGCAGTCAGGGCCCTAACACCGGGGAGCTGTTTTTT. Protein sequence: CASSQGPNTGELFF. Full variable domain (remainder filled in from reference TRBV28 and TRBJ2-2): DVKVTQSSRYLVKRTGEKVFLECVQDMDHENMFWYRQDPGLGLRLIYFSYDVKMKEKGDIPEGYSVSREKKERFSLILESASTNQTSMYLCASSQGPNTGELFFGEGSRLTVL.

This clone was found a few times. This rearrangement joins TRBV5-1 to TRBJ1-1; D perhaps matches TRBD1 (5 bases). This CDR3 region has 15 residues. Trimming removed 0 bases from V and 4 bases from J, with 13 bases in between. Germline CDR1 and CDR2: SGHRS and YFSETQ. Here the CDR3 reads CASSLAGGLGTEAFF. CDR3 DNA sequence: TGCGCCAGCAGCTTGGCCGGGGGATTGGGCACTGAAGCTTTCTTT.

The V and J genes are TRBV15 and TRBJ1-6; D may be TRBD1 (5 bases). Germline V gene sequence: CDR1 LNHNV, CDR2 YYDKDF (reference sequence). This CDR3 is 14 amino acids long. Trimming pared 3 bases from V and 10 bases from J, leaving 13 bases between. DNA for the CDR3: TGTGCCACCAGCAGCGAAGGGGTCGTCTCACCCCTCCACTTT. This gives the protein CATSSEGVVSPLHF. The whole variable domain, remainder taken from reference TRBV15 and TRBJ1-6, is DAMVIQNPRYQVTQFGKPVTLSCSQTLNHNVMYWYQQKSSQAPKLLFHYYDKDFNNEADTPDNFQSRRPNTSFCFLDIRSPGLGDTAMYLCATSSEGVVSPLHFGNGTRLTVT.

This clone was counted only a few times. The rearrangement links TRBV9 to TRBJ2-5; 10 positions match TRBD2. The CDR3 is 16 amino acids. The germline gives CDR1 SGDLS, CDR2 YYNGEE. The V gene end was trimmed by 5 bases and the J gene end by 3 bases; junction bases not matched to a gene: 10. The CDR3 DNA sequence: TGTGCCAGCAGTCCCCGGGGGGGGACTAGCGAAGAGACCCAGTACTTC. Translating gives CASSPRGGTSEETQYF.

J is TRBJ1-2 and V is TRBV11-2, with 7 bases aligning to TRBD1. The germline CDR1 and CDR2 sequences are SGHAT and FQNNGV. Trimming cost V 4 bases and J 8 bases; bases outside gene matches: 13. The CDR3 is made up of 15 amino acids. This chain's CDR3 is CASSSYTGEVEGYTF. Written as DNA, the CDR3 is TGTGCCAGCAGCTCTTATACAGGGGAGGTTGAGGGCTACACCTTC.